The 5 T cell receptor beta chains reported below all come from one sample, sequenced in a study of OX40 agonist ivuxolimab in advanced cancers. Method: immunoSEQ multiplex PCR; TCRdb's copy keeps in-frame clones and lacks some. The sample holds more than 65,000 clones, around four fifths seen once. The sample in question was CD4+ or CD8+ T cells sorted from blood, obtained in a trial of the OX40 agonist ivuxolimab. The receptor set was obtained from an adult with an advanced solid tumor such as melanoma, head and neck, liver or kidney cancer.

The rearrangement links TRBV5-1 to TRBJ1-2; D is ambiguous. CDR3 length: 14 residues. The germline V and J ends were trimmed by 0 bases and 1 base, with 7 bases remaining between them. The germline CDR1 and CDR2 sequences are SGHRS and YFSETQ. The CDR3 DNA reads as TGCGCCAGCAGCTTGGATTCGGGTAACTATGGCTACACCTTC. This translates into CASSLDSGNYGYTF. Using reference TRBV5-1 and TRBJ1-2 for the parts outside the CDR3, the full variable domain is KAGVTQTPRYLIKTRGQQVTLSCSPISGHRSVSWYQQTPGQGLQFLFEYFSETQRNKGNFPGRFSGRQFSNSRSEMNVSTLELGDSALYLCASSLDSGNYGYTFGSGTRLTVV.

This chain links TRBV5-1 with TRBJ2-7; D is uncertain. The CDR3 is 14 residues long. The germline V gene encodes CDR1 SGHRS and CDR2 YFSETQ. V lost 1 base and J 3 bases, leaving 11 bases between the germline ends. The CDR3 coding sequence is TGCGCCAGCAGCTTGCAGCCTAGGGACTACGAGCAGTACTTC. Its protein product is CASSLQPRDYEQYF.

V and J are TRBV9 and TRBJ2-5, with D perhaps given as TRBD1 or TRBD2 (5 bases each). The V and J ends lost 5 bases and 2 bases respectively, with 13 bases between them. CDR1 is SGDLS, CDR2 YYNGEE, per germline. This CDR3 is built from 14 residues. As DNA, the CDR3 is TGTGCCAGCAGAAAGGGGAGAGGGCAAGAGACCCAGTACTTC. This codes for CASRKGRGQETQYF.

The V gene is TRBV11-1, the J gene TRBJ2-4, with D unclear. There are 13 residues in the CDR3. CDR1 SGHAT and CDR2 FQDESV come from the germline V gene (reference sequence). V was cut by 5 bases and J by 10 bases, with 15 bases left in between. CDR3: CASSPARQAIQYF. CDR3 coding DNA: TGTGCCAGCAGCCCAGCCCGCCAGGCAATTCAGTACTTC.

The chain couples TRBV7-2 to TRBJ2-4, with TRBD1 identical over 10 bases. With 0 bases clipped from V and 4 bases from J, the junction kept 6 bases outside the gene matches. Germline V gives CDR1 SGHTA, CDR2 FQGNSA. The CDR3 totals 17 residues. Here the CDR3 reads CASSLAPRTGGKNIQYF. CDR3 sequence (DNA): TGTGCCAGCAGCTTAGCCCCGAGGACAGGGGGTAAAAACATTCAGTACTTC. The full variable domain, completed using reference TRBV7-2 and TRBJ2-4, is GAGVSQSPSNKVTEKGKDVELRCDPISGHTALYWYRQSLGQGLEFLIYFQGNSAPDKSGLPSDRFSAERTGGSVSTLTIQRTQQEDSAVYLCASSLAPRTGGKNIQYFGAGTRLSVL.